This is a list of T cell receptor beta chains from one sample in a study of blood T cell repertoires in COVID-19. The assay was immunoSEQ multiplex PCR, and TCRdb's table has in-frame clones only and misses some. The sample has under 450,000 clones, more than 70% seen once. Sequencing input: peripheral blood. All receptors derive from a woman aged 50 to 60 with COVID-19, enrolled during active disease. Each CDR3 is given without its conserved first and last residue.

V gene	J gene	CDR3 protein
TRBV5-8	TRBJ1-1	ASSLFIRGQQNTEAF
TRBV10-1	TRBJ1-2	ASSPGTGDGYT
TRBV7-3	TRBJ2-2	ASSTTGSGELF
TRBV7-3	TRBJ1-1	ASSLDRVVPF
TRBV9	TRBJ2-3	ASTRQGAGHADTQY
TRBV11-3	TRBJ2-2	ASSLAYGVRNTGELF
TRBV19	TRBJ1-5	ASSMKGAGLLSREGNQPQH
TRBV19	TRBJ2-5	ASSWAVQETQY
TRBV5-4	TRBJ2-2	ASSPAGVTGRGGELF
TRBV5-1	TRBJ1-6	ASSLQGAGNSPLH
TRBV5-4	TRBJ2-7	ASSHELIPGGGYEQY
TRBV19	TRBJ1-4	ASSIFLGAEKLF
TRBV5-4	TRBJ1-1	ASSLVRGSGTEAF
TRBV7-9	TRBJ2-3	ASSLGQLGLAGSTDTQY
TRBV30	TRBJ2-3	AWRQKGFTDTQY
TRBV2	TRBJ2-3	ASSLGRGWADTQY
TRBV25-1	TRBJ2-7	ASSVGGVQAYEQY
TRBV5-1	TRBJ2-3	ASSLEDGGTGTDTQY
TRBV9	TRBJ1-2	ASSRGGASGYT
TRBV28	TRBJ2-2	ASRYTHTGELF
TRBV30	TRBJ2-5	AWNKGGETQY
TRBV18	TRBJ1-4	ASSLDRGTNEKLF
TRBV6-5	TRBJ1-6	ASSYRGQGADSPLH
TRBV6-5	TRBJ1-2	ASRKQGALYGYT
TRBV5-1	TRBJ2-6	ASSFLAGSGANVLT
TRBV25-1	TRBJ2-7	ASSRTTYEQY
TRBV24-1	TRBJ1-2	ATSKPGSQPPYGYT
TRBV7-2	TRBJ1-2	ASSSTGGVAGYT
TRBV7-3	TRBJ1-1	ASSLRVETEAF
TRBV19	TRBJ2-1	ASSLGTYNEQF
TRBV6-5	TRBJ1-1	ASSYGQATF
TRBV9	TRBJ1-2	ASSPRESGNT
TRBV19	TRBJ1-5	ASSRGQFGDQPQH
TRBV3-1/TRBV3-2	TRBJ1-1	ASSQDLQTEAF
TRBV10-3	TRBJ1-2	AISELGELGYT
TRBV5-6	TRBJ2-1	ASSPGYDRAYEQF
TRBV9	TRBJ2-1	ASSFSLAGGIYNEQF
TRBV5-1	TRBJ2-7	ASSLNLAGALQY
TRBV13	TRBJ1-1	ASSARTGLEAF
TRBV6-1	TRBJ1-1	ASSEQLNTEAF
TRBV6-1	TRBJ1-5	ASSVSEGYSNQPQH
TRBV11-2	TRBJ1-1	ASSLGLSNTEAF
TRBV4-1	TRBJ1-2	ASSQGLVEGAGGYT
TRBV7-6	TRBJ1-6	ASSLGQANNSPLH
TRBV9	TRBJ2-5	ASSVGGSLQETQY
TRBV6-5	TRBJ1-2	ASSLSPRRGVGGYT
TRBV6-2/TRBV6-3	TRBJ1-2	ASSYPLGGYT
TRBV5-5	TRBJ2-1	ASSLGDRDYNEQF
TRBV5-4	TRBJ1-1	ASGTGAVTEAF
TRBV30	TRBJ2-3	AWDRTGGLTDTQY
TRBV24-1	TRBJ1-5	ATSDAGGNQPQH
TRBV9	TRBJ2-3	ASSSRGEFTDTQY
TRBV4-2	TRBJ2-3	ASSQGGGPIATDTQY